Reported below is one T cell receptor (beta chain). These data belong to a study of CD8+ T cells in alopecia areata. Treatment described: oral pan-JAK inhibitor, 5-10 mg twice daily. Specimens obtained from alopecia areata patients comprised lesional scalp punch biopsies and peripheral blood. RNA, once extracted, was reverse transcribed into cDNA for use as the sequencing template. The data were produced by immunoSEQ multiplex PCR, yet TCRdb's version contains in-frame clones alone and is incomplete. The sample consists of about 210,000 clones, 35% to 45% of them appearing once. V lost 3 bases to trimming and J lost 5 bases, with 8 bases between them. The germline V gene has CDR1 MNHEY and CDR2 SVGAGI. CDR3 length equals 13 residues.

The specimen was CD4+ T cells sorted from blood, collected around week 34, from a patient treated with tofacitinib. The clonotype comes from a human donor with alopecia areata. V is TRBV6-5 and J is TRBJ1-5; TRBD1 is a possible D gene (5 bases). The chain's CDR3 is CASSYRGDQPQHF. As DNA, the CDR3 is TGTGCCAGCAGTTATAGAGGGGATCAGCCCCAGCATTTT.